This TCR beta chain was captured in a study of T cell changes during pregnancy in multiple sclerosis. The CDR3 is 10 amino acids. Only in-frame clones appear in the TCRdb table, and some are missing; sequencing was by immunoSEQ multiplex PCR. The top ten hold 3.5% of the sample, which has approximately 100,000 clones, roughly nine tenths seen once. The chain employs TRBV21-1 and TRBJ1-2. TRBV21-1 represents a pseudogene. The sequence was obtained from a female donor with multiple sclerosis, enrolled in a pregnancy study. The input for sequencing was peripheral blood, taken after pregnancy. The CDR3 DNA reads TGTGCCAGCCCTTCCTCTGGCTACACCTTC. This codes for CASPSSGYTF.